Reported below is one TCR beta chain. This clonotype turned up a few times. No cognate antigen has been identified for it. No much larger clonotype is one base removed from it; base qualities were not supplied. The data were taken from a study of T-cell reconstitution after alpha-beta-depleted transplantation in children (dated by TCRdb to 2016 to 2018). With respect to the entire study: Using TCR repertoire profiling, the study followed T-cell immune reconstitution in a quantitative way in children after TCRalphabeta/CD19-depleted allogeneic hematopoietic cell transplantation.

The receptor library was made with PCR. Sequencing used an Illumina HiSeq 2500. TCR library preparation used molecular barcoding, with unique molecular identifiers applied to normalize quantification of the TCRbeta repertoire. TCRdb's own reprocessing of the public reads used fastp at Q25 and MiXCR and kept productive beta chains. Rows are combined by CDR3 protein, so each entry shows the most common genes and DNA. The sample table shows about 540,000 distinct CDR3 sequences, and 18% are seen once. The ten largest clonotypes hold 3% to 3.5% of the sample. CDR1 is given as PRHDT and CDR2 as FYEKMQ, both from the germline V gene (reference sequence). From cysteine to phenylalanine, the CDR3 is 15 amino acids long. The CDR3 DNA has 45 bases and is translated from base 1. Clipping removes 5 bases from V and 0 bases from J, with 5 as the unmatched junction base count.

This TCR was recovered from a human donor who donated a stem cell graft to a child with acute lymphoblastic leukemia. Recombination linked TRBV13 to TRBJ2-7; the junction holds 9 bases that match TRBD1. Source: PBMCs from the stem cell graft donor, taken from the stem cell graft. The nucleotide sequence reads TGTGCCAGCAGCGCCGGGACAGGGATCTCCTACGAGCAGTACTTC. This sequence encodes CASSAGTGISYEQYF.